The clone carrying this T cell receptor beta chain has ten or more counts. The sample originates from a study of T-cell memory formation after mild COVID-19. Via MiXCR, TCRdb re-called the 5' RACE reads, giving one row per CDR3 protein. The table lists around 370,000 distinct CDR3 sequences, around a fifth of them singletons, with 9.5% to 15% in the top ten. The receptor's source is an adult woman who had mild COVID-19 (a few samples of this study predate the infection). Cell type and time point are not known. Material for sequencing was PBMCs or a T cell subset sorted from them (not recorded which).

The CDR3 spells CASSLDGDTQYF. The DNA for the CDR3 is TGTGCCAGCAGCTTAGACGGAGATACGCAGTATTTT. V gene TRBV11-2 combines with J gene TRBJ2-3; the D is unclear. The V end was cut by 0 bases, the J end by 5 bases, with 3 bases between. This CDR3 has 12 residues. CDR1 and CDR2 from the germline V gene are SGHAT and FQNNGV.